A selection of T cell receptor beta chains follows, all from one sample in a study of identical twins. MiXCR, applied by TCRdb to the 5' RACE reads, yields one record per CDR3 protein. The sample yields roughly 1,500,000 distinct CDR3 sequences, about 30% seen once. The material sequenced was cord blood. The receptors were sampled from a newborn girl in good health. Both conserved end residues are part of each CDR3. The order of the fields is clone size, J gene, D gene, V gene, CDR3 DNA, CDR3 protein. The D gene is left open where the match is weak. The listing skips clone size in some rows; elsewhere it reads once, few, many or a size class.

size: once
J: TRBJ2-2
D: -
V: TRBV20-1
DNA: TGCAGTGCTAGAGAAGTAGCGGCGAACACCGGGGAGCTGTTTTTT
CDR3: CSAREVAANTGELFF

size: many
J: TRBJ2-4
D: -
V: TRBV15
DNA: TGTGCCACCAGCAGAGATCTGCCCGGACAGGCCAAAAACATTCAGTACTTC
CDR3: CATSRDLPGQAKNIQYF

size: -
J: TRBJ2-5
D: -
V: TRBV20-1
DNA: TGCAGTGGGGAGAGAAAAGAGACCCAGTACTTC
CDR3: CSGERKETQYF

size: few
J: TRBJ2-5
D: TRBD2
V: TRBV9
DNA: TGTGCCAGCAGCGTAGGACTAGCGGGCTACAATGAGCAGTACTTC
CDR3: CASSVGLAGYNEQYF

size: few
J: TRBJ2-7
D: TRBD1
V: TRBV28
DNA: TGTGCCAGCAGTTTACCCGGGACAGGGGCTCGCGAGCAGTACTTC
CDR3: CASSLPGTGAREQYF

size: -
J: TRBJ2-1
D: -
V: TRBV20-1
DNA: TGCAGTGCTAGAGGGACCGCATACAGTGAGCAGTTCTTC
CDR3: CSARGTAYSEQFF

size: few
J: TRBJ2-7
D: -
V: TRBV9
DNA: TGTGCCAGCAGCGGGGGACACCGGATCCCTCTTTACGAGCAGTACTTC
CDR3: CASSGGHRIPLYEQYF

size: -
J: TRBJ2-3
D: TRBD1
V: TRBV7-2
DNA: TGTGCCAGCAGCTTAGTTAGACAGGGACCCACAGATGCGCAGTATTTT
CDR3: CASSLVRQGPTDAQYF

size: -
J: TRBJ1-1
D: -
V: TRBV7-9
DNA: TGTGCCAGCAGCTTCTCTCTGGGGTTGGTCTTGACTGAAGCTTTCTTT
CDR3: CASSFSLGLVLTEAFF

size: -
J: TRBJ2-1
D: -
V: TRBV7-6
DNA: TGTGCCAGCAGTCAGCGATACTCGAGCTCCTACAATGAGCAGTTCTTC
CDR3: CASSQRYSSSYNEQFF

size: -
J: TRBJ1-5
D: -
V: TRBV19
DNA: TGTGCCAGTACCGACCCCCCCGATCAGCCCCAGCATTTT
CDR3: CASTDPPDQPQHF

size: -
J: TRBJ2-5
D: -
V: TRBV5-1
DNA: TGCGCCAGCAGCTTGGTTCAACAGGGAAGGGGGACCCAGTACTTC
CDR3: CASSLVQQGRGTQYF

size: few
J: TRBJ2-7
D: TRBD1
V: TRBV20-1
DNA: TGCAGTGGGAAAGGGACAGGCGTATACGAGCAGTACTTC
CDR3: CSGKGTGVYEQYF

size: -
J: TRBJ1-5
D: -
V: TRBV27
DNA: TGTGCCAGCAGTGCGGGGAGCGGTCCAGGGGCACAGCCCCAGCATTTT
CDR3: CASSAGSGPGAQPQHF

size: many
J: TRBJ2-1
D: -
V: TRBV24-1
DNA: TGTGCCACCAGTGATTCCAAGACGGTCTACAATGAGCAGTTCTTC
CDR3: CATSDSKTVYNEQFF

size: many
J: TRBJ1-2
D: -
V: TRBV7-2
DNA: TGTGCCAGCAGTTCGGGACAAGCCTATGGCTACACCTTC
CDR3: CASSSGQAYGYTF

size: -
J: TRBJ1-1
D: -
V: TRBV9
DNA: TGTGCCAGCAGCGTAGGGGGGCAGGGTGGCACTGAAGCTTTCTTT
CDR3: CASSVGGQGGTEAFF

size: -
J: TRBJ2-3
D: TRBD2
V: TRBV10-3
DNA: TGTGCCATCAGTCTTATAGCGGGAGGGCCGTCTGATACGCAGTATTTT
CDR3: CAISLIAGGPSDTQYF

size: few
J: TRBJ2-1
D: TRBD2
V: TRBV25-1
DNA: TGTGCCAGCAGTGAGACGGGGTTCTATAAGGAAGCGGGAGACTCCTATGAGCAGTTCTTC
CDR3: CASSETGFYKEAGDSYEQFF

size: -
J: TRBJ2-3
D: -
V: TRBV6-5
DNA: TGTGCCAGCAGTTACCATGTGGGGAGTGCAGATACGCAGTATTTT
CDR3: CASSYHVGSADTQYF

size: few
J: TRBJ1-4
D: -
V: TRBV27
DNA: TGTGCCAGCACCCCTACAGGGTTCGGAGGCGCAACTAATGAAAAACTGTTTTTT
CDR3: CASTPTGFGGATNEKLFF

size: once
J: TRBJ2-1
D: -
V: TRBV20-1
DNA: TGCAGTGCTTTTACTGCTAGCAGCTCCCACAATGAGCAGTTCTTC
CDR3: CSAFTASSSHNEQFF

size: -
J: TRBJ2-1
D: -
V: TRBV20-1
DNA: TGCAGTGCTAGTAAGGACAATGAGCAGTTCTTC
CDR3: CSASKDNEQFF

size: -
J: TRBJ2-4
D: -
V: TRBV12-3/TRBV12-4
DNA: TGTGCCAGCAGTTTATCATGGCGCGGAGAAGCCGAAAACATTCAGTACTTC
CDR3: CASSLSWRGEAENIQYF

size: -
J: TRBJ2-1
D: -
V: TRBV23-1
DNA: TGCGCCTTCCTCAGGGACTCCTACAATGAGCAGTTCTTC
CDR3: CAFLRDSYNEQFF

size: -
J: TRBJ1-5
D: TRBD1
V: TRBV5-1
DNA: TGCGCCAGCAGCCACCAGGACAGGGTGAACAATCAGCCCCAGCATTTT
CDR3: CASSHQDRVNNQPQHF